One sample yielded the 26 T cell receptor beta chains listed below, sequenced in a study of T cells after somatic rescue of genetic block. Using immunoSEQ multiplex PCR, the repertoire was profiled, and TCRdb retains in-frame clones only, with some absent. The sample shows tens of thousands of clones, 95% to 96% of them seen only once. What was sequenced was peripheral blood mononuclear cells (PBMCs). These receptors were collected from a child under two years old.

The V call is TRBV5-1, the J call TRBJ1-2; 8 bases line up with TRBD1. Trimming cost V 6 bases and J 4 bases; bases outside gene matches: 2. Looked up from germline, CDR1 is SGHRS and CDR2 is YFSETQ. The CDR3 has 12 amino acids. DNA of the CDR3: TGCGCCAGCACAGGGGGCAGCTATGGCTACACCTTC. It yields the protein CASTGGSYGYTF.

V is TRBV10-2 and J is TRBJ2-7; D perhaps matches TRBD2 (6 bases). V lost 4 bases and J lost 3, with 19 bases in between. The CDR3 contains 16 residues. Germline-derived CDR1 and CDR2 are WSHSY and SAAADI. CDR3 DNA sequence: TGCGCCAGCAGTGGAAGGTCGGGAGAACGGTTCTACGAGCAGTACTTC. It yields the protein CASSGRSGERFYEQYF.

This chain links TRBV29-1 with TRBJ1-2; D remains unclear. There are 12 residues in the CDR3. Deletions cut 2 bases from V and 0 bases from J, with 4 bases between. Germline V CDR1 and CDR2: SQVTM, ANQGSEA. The chain's CDR3 is CSVESANYGYTF. The DNA for the CDR3 is TGCAGCGTTGAATCCGCTAACTATGGCTACACCTTC.

This clone was seen just once. The CDR3 loop reads CASSLARGRGGVTGELFF. The CDR3 nucleotides read TGTGCCAGCAGCTTAGCGCGGGGACGAGGGGGTGTCACCGGGGAGCTGTTTTTT. The chain joins TRBV7-9 to TRBJ2-2, with D perhaps matching TRBD1 or TRBD2 (6 bases each). Looked up from germline, CDR1 is SEHNR and CDR2 is FQNEAQ (reference sequence). This CDR3 region has 18 residues. Trimming left V 0 bases short and J 4 bases short, with 18 bases between.

The chain has TRBV6-1 and TRBJ1-2; maybe TRBD1 (5 bases). Per germline, CDR1 MNHNS and CDR2 SASEGT. Trimming shortened V by 0 bases and J by 5 bases, and 13 bases separated the two germline ends. The CDR3 runs to 15 residues. CDR3 coding DNA: TGTGCCAGCAGTGAAGCCCCAGGGCAAAGTTATGGCTACACCTTC. This encodes CASSEAPGQSYGYTF.

The chain couples TRBV4-2 to TRBJ2-2, with 12 bases that match TRBD2. J was trimmed by 0 bases and V by 2 bases; bases with no gene match: 7. Germline CDR1 reads LGHNA; CDR2 reads YNFKEQ. This CDR3 comprises 19 residues. This chain's CDR3 is CASSQLRLAGGPNTGELFF. The CDR3 DNA reads as TGTGCCAGCAGCCAATTAAGGCTAGCGGGAGGGCCGAACACCGGGGAGCTGTTTTTT.

The rearrangement uses TRBV21-1 and TRBJ1-2. TRBV21-1 is a documented pseudogene. CDR3 length: 13 residues. CDR3 bases: TGTGCCAGCCTAAGGGAGGTTAACTATGGCTACACCTTC. This gives the protein CASLREVNYGYTF.

This clone was observed once. The V gene is TRBV5-1, the J gene TRBJ2-1; D not resolved. This CDR3 comprises 14 residues. Trimming took 4 bases from V and 2 from J, leaving 10 bases between them. CDR1 and CDR2 (germline): SGHRS, YFSETQ. CDR3 DNA: TGCGCCAGCAGCCCCCCGGGCCCCTACAATGAGCAGTTCTTC. Amino acids: CASSPPGPYNEQFF.

This chain uses TRBV5-1 with TRBJ2-3; D may correspond to TRBD1 or TRBD2 (5 bases each). Trimming shortened V by 4 bases and J by 0 bases, and 9 bases separated the two germline ends. CDR3 length: 14 residues. Germline CDR1 reads SGHRS; CDR2 reads YFSETQ. This CDR3 reads CASSPRDSTDTQYF. The DNA for the CDR3 is TGCGCCAGCAGCCCACGGGACAGCACAGATACGCAGTATTTT.

The chain recombines TRBV6-5 with TRBJ2-5; D may be TRBD1 (5 bases). CDR1 and CDR2 from the germline V gene are MNHEY and SVGAGI. Trimming cost V 7 bases and J 5 bases, with 8 bases left between them. The CDR3 is made up of 11 amino acids. The CDR3: CASKGVETQYF. CDR3 sequence (DNA): TGTGCCAGCAAAGGGGTGGAGACCCAGTACTTC.

The genes are TRBV19 and TRBJ2-5; 11 bases align to TRBD2. The CDR3 consists of 16 residues. Per germline, CDR1 LNHDA and CDR2 SQIVND (reference sequence). Losses at the gene ends were 6 bases for V and 0 bases for J; bases not matched to a gene: 6. CDR3 coding DNA: TGTGCCAGTAGGGAGACTAGCGGGAAGTACCAAGAGACCCAGTACTTC. Translating gives CASRETSGKYQETQYF.

This chain uses TRBV19 with TRBJ2-1; D remains ambiguous. The V end lost 3 bases, the J end lost 1 base, and 4 bases lay between the germline ends. The CDR3 sequence is 13 residues long. CDR1 is LNHDA, CDR2 SQIVND, per germline (reference sequence). The CDR3 nucleotides are TGTGCCAGTAGTATTGAATCCTACAATGAGCAGTTCTTC. It specifies CASSIESYNEQFF.

This sequence joins TRBV19 and TRBJ2-3; 10 nucleotides agree with TRBD2. This CDR3 has 15 amino acids. CDR1 is LNHDA and CDR2 is SQIVND in the germline V gene (reference sequence). The V gene end was trimmed by 6 bases and the J gene end by 4 bases; junction bases not matched to a gene: 7. CDR3 in DNA: TGTGCCAGTAGATACGGAGCGGGGGGGTCAGATACGCAGTATTTT. Its translation: CASRYGAGGSDTQYF.

This chain joins TRBV4-2 and TRBJ2-7; 9 bases are a match to TRBD1. The CDR3 has 14 amino acids. V dropped 2 bases and J dropped 4; count of bases not matched to a gene: 3. The germline gives CDR1 LGHNA, CDR2 YNFKEQ. The CDR3 region has the DNA TGTGCCAGCAGCCAACGGGACAGGGTTTACGAGCAGTACTTC. Protein product: CASSQRDRVYEQYF.

The chain links TRBV9 to TRBJ2-2; TRBD1 is a possible D gene (6 bases). V gave up 3 bases and J gave up 0 bases, with 9 bases separating them. This CDR3 region has 15 residues. Germline CDR1 and CDR2: SGDLS and YYNGEE. The CDR3 here is CASSARTANTGELFF. Written as DNA, the CDR3 is TGTGCCAGCAGCGCTCGGACAGCGAACACCGGGGAGCTGTTTTTT.

The rearrangement uses TRBV11-2 and TRBJ2-1; D is possibly TRBD2 (5 bases). The CDR3 extends over 16 amino acids. Trimming removed 4 bases from V and 0 bases from J, with 13 bases in between. The germline V gene encodes CDR1 SGHAT and CDR2 FQNNGV. The CDR3, as DNA: TGTGCCAGCAGCTCAGCCGGACTGAGCTCCTACAATGAGCAGTTCTTC. Protein: CASSSAGLSSYNEQFF.

The chain links TRBV7-9 to TRBJ2-2, with a tentative D call TRBD2 (6 bases). Trimming shortened V by 2 bases and J by 4 bases, and 17 bases separated the two germline ends. CDR1 and CDR2 from the germline V gene are SEHNR and FQNEAQ (reference sequence). This CDR3 comprises 17 residues. CDR3 DNA sequence: TGTGCCAGCAGCTTAAGGGGACTGGGCCCGCCCACCGGGGAGCTGTTTTTT. It translates to CASSLRGLGPPTGELFF.

The chain combines TRBV4-1 with TRBJ2-7, with 10 bases fitting TRBD1. The CDR3 runs to 15 residues. The V and J ends lost 2 bases and 3 bases, in that order; junction bases with no gene match: 4. Germline V gives CDR1 MGHRA, CDR2 YSYEKL. The CDR3 DNA is TGCGCCAGCAGCCAACGGACAGGGGGAAGCTACGAGCAGTACTTC. This encodes CASSQRTGGSYEQYF.

The V and J genes are TRBV2 and TRBJ2-3, with a weak D call TRBD2 (6 bases). CDR1 and CDR2 (germline): SNHLY, FYNNEI. This CDR3 contains 14 residues. V was shortened by 3 bases and J by 5 bases, with 12 bases between the two germline ends. The CDR3 sequence is CASSEYPEGDTQYF. As DNA, the CDR3 is TGTGCCAGCAGTGAGTACCCGGAGGGAGATACGCAGTATTTT.

The V and J genes are TRBV28 and TRBJ2-7; D might be TRBD2 (5 bases). Germline CDR1 and CDR2: MDHEN and SYDVKM. This CDR3 is 12 amino acids long. V lost 6 bases and J lost 0, with 6 bases in between. CDR3 residues: CASRGSSYEQYF. Written as DNA, the CDR3 is TGTGCCAGCAGAGGGAGCTCCTACGAGCAGTACTTC.

Worth noting for this clone: Additional DNA sequences in this sample encode the identical CDR3. The chain combines TRBV2 with TRBJ2-1, with D uncertain. Trimming shortened V by 3 bases and J by 3 bases, and 3 bases separated the two germline ends. There are 12 residues in the CDR3. The germline V gene has CDR1 SNHLY and CDR2 FYNNEI. CDR3 sequence: CASSEGYNEQFF. The CDR3 region has the DNA TGTGCCAGCAGTGAGGGCTACAATGAGCAGTTCTTC. The complete variable domain, with remaining parts taken from reference TRBV2 and TRBJ2-1, reads EPEVTQTPSHQVTQMGQEVILRCVPISNHLYFYWYRQILGQKVEFLVSFYNNEISEKSEIFDDQFSVERPDGSNFTLKIRSTKLEDSAMYFCASSEGYNEQFFGPGTRLTVL.

V and J are TRBV9 and TRBJ2-2; D call uncertain. CDR1 is SGDLS and CDR2 is YYNGEE in the germline V gene. This CDR3 comprises 13 residues. The V gene lost 0 bases and the J gene lost 3 bases, with 3 bases spanning the gap. The CDR3 DNA is TGTGCCAGCAGCGTAGAACACACCGGGGAGCTGTTTTTT. Translation gives CASSVEHTGELFF.

The chain joins TRBV19 to TRBJ2-2; 9 nucleotides line up with TRBD1. V lost 5 bases and J lost 5; bases outside the gene matches: 12. CDR1 and CDR2 from the germline V gene are LNHDA and SQIVND (reference sequence). This CDR3 has 17 residues. The CDR3 DNA reads TGTGCCAGTAGTTTAACAGGGGGCCGAATTCGGACCGGGGAGCTGTTTTTT. Its protein product is CASSLTGGRIRTGELFF.

The DNA of the CDR3 is TGTGCCAGCAGCACCCGACAGGGGGCTTTTGGAAACACCATATATTTT. The encoded protein is CASSTRQGAFGNTIYF. The V gene is TRBV5-4, the J gene TRBJ1-3; 10 positions match TRBD1. The junction had 7 bases not matched to a gene; V was cut back by 4 bases and J by 3 bases. Looked up from germline, CDR1 is SGHNT and CDR2 is YYREEE (reference sequence). This CDR3 has 16 residues. Full variable domain (rest looked up from reference TRBV5-4 and TRBJ1-3): ETGVTQSPTHLIKTRGQQVTLRCSSQSGHNTVSWYQQALGQGPQFIFQYYREEENGRGNFPPRFSGLQFPNYSSELNVNALELDDSALYLCASSTRQGAFGNTIYFGEGSWLTVV.

J is TRBJ2-2 and V is TRBV7-9; no clear D. Trimming pared 0 bases from V and 8 bases from J, leaving 4 bases between. CDR1 and CDR2 (germline): SEHNR, FQNEAQ (reference sequence). CDR3 length: 12 residues. CDR3 in amino acids: CASSLAGGELFF. Here the CDR3 DNA reads TGTGCCAGCAGCTTAGCGGGAGGGGAGCTGTTTTTT.

This chain links TRBV4-1 with TRBJ1-1; D is possibly TRBD1 (5 bases). This CDR3 is built from 13 residues. V was pared by 4 bases and J by 4 bases, with 10 bases between. Germline values: CDR1 MGHRA, CDR2 YSYEKL. The CDR3 DNA reads as TGCGCCAGCAGCCCTGACAGTACCACTGAAGCTTTCTTT. This encodes CASSPDSTTEAFF.